The clone carrying this T cell receptor beta chain was counted at least ten times. Its specificity is unknown. The read comes to an end 3 residues before the CDR3 does, leaving the germline J gene to fill in the end. The data stem from a study of T cell clonality in common variable immunodeficiency. Study-wide points: CVID subjects had higher TCRbeta clonality than healthy controls, most marked in about a third. Patient heterogeneity in the CVID cohort limited correlations between repertoire features and clinical complications.

CDR3 size: 14 residues. V trimming: 3 bases; J trimming: 7 bases; junction bases outside the gene matches: 5. From germline, CDR1 is PRHDT and CDR2 FYEKMQ (reference sequence). Some clones are missing from TCRdb's copy, which holds only in-frame ones; the method was immunoSEQ multiplex PCR. The sample yields 75,000 to 85,000 clones, without any singletons. J is TRBJ1-1 and V is TRBV13; TRBD1 agrees at 10 bases. This TCR derives from a person aged 18 to 70 in good health. Sequenced material: peripheral blood mononuclear cells. CDR3 sequence reads: CASSLGTGDVEAFF. CDR3 bases read: TGTGCCAGCAGCTTGGGGACAGGGGACGTTGAA.